The clone carrying this TCR beta chain occurred many times. The antigen remains undetermined. The data derive from a study of CD8 T cells in ankylosing spondylitis. V shed 5 bases, J shed 8 bases, and the junction held 5 bases outside the gene matches. Germline loops: CDR1 MGHDK, CDR2 SYGVNS. This CDR3 region has 13 residues. As the method for making TCR beta libraries, quantitative 5'-RACE with molecular barcodes was used. From the 5' RACE reads, TCRdb called clonotypes with MiXCR, one entry per CDR3 protein. The data show roughly 230,000 distinct CDR3 sequences, 10% to 13% seen once. Findings and caveats of the study: Matched ankylosing spondylitis synovial fluid reportedly showed significant enrichment of disease-linked clones. In the blood and synovial fluid of reactive arthritis, some motif variants had been previously reported. Among TCR beta sequences, a motif of under 10 highly homologous variants appeared characteristic of ankylosing spondylitis blood.

The chain links TRBV25-1 to TRBJ2-2, with 7 bases lining up with TRBD1. This clonotype originated in a male donor with ankylosing spondylitis or in good health (not recorded which). The material sequenced was blood, either unsorted or a sorted T cell fraction (not recorded which). CDR3 sequence (DNA): TGTGCCAGCAGTAAGGACAGGTTAGGGGAGCTGTTTTTT. This translates into CASSKDRLGELFF.